Listed below are T cell receptor beta chains from one sample, sequenced in a study of multiple sclerosis patients with progressive multifocal leukoencephalopathy. Sequencing was performed with immunoSEQ multiplex PCR; in TCRdb, only in-frame clones are kept and a portion is missing. Here the sample spans 31,000 or so clones, around 89% being singletons. The sequenced sample was PBMCs. The receptors were sampled from a human donor with multiple sclerosis. Each CDR3 is given with its conserved first and last residue. D genes are given only for firm matches. Expanded clones get a size class; other rows say once, few or many, or leave the size out.

CDR3aa: CASSVEGTGVEKLFF
CDR3nt: TGTGCCAGCAGCGTAGAAGGGACAGGGGTTGAAAAACTGTTTTTT
d_gene: TRBD1
j_gene: TRBJ1-4
len: 15
abundance: -
v_gene: TRBV9

CDR3aa: CASSLTRGPGELFF
CDR3nt: TGTGCCAGCAGCTTAACCAGGGGGCCCGGGGAGCTGTTTTTT
d_gene: TRBD1
j_gene: TRBJ2-2
len: 14
abundance: -
v_gene: TRBV11-2

CDR3aa: CASSVQGNGEQFF
CDR3nt: TGTGCCAGCAGTGTACAGGGGAACGGTGAGCAGTTCTTC
d_gene: TRBD1
j_gene: TRBJ2-1
len: 13
abundance: -
v_gene: TRBV6-4

CDR3aa: CASSLIQGTDTQYF
CDR3nt: TGTGCCAGCAGCTTGATCCAGGGCACAGATACGCAGTATTTT
d_gene: -
j_gene: TRBJ2-3
len: 14
abundance: -
v_gene: TRBV5-4

CDR3aa: CASSAGYEQYF
CDR3nt: TGTGCCAGTAGTGCTGGCTACGAGCAGTACTTC
d_gene: -
j_gene: TRBJ2-7
len: 11
abundance: -
v_gene: TRBV19

CDR3aa: CASRLGQQQPQHF
CDR3nt: TGTGCCAGCAGACTGGGACAACAACAGCCCCAGCATTTT
d_gene: -
j_gene: TRBJ1-5
len: 13
abundance: -
v_gene: TRBV6-5

CDR3aa: CASGLVLRYSSYNEQFF
CDR3nt: TGTGCTAGTGGTTTGGTACTGCGGTATAGCTCCTACAATGAGCAGTTCTTC
d_gene: -
j_gene: TRBJ2-1
len: 17
abundance: -
v_gene: TRBV12-5

CDR3aa: CASSLLMSNQPQHF
CDR3nt: TGTGCCAGCAGCTTATTAATGAGCAATCAGCCCCAGCATTTT
d_gene: -
j_gene: TRBJ1-5
len: 14
abundance: -
v_gene: TRBV7-9

CDR3aa: CAWSLGARVGYTF
CDR3nt: TGTGCCTGGAGTCTGGGGGCGAGAGTTGGCTACACCTTC
d_gene: -
j_gene: TRBJ1-2
len: 13
abundance: -
v_gene: TRBV30

CDR3aa: CSVVAGVGDQPQHF
CDR3nt: TGCAGCGTTGTGGCAGGAGTGGGGGATCAGCCCCAGCATTTT
d_gene: -
j_gene: TRBJ1-5
len: 14
abundance: -
v_gene: TRBV29-1

CDR3aa: CASRILTGTYPRAFF
CDR3nt: TGTGCCAGCAGGATTCTGACAGGGACTTACCCGCGGGCTTTCTTT
d_gene: TRBD1
j_gene: TRBJ1-1
len: 15
abundance: few
v_gene: TRBV5-6

CDR3aa: CAWSVRELTEAFF
CDR3nt: TGTGCCTGGAGTGTACGAGAACTCACTGAAGCTTTCTTT
d_gene: -
j_gene: TRBJ1-1
len: 13
abundance: -
v_gene: TRBV30

CDR3aa: CASSLGLAASTDTQYF
CDR3nt: TGCGCCAGCAGCTTGGGACTAGCGGCAAGCACAGATACGCAGTATTTT
d_gene: TRBD2
j_gene: TRBJ2-3
len: 16
abundance: -
v_gene: TRBV5-1

CDR3aa: CASSLPGQGASTEAFF
CDR3nt: TGTGCCAGCAGTCTTCCGGGACAGGGGGCAAGCACTGAAGCTTTCTTT
d_gene: TRBD1
j_gene: TRBJ1-1
len: 16
abundance: -
v_gene: TRBV28

CDR3aa: CASSLSGAFISGANVLTF
CDR3nt: TGTGCCAGCAGCCTCAGCGGGGCCTTCATCTCTGGGGCCAACGTCCTGACTTTC
d_gene: TRBD2
j_gene: TRBJ2-6
len: 18
abundance: -
v_gene: TRBV7-3

CDR3aa: CASSSPGGRGGYTF
CDR3nt: TGTGCCAGCAGTTCCCCAGGAGGGCGCGGTGGCTACACCTTC
d_gene: -
j_gene: TRBJ1-2
len: 14
abundance: -
v_gene: TRBV6-5

CDR3aa: CAISESGANVLTF
CDR3nt: TGTGCCATCAGTGAGTCCGGGGCCAACGTCCTGACTTTC
d_gene: -
j_gene: TRBJ2-6
len: 13
abundance: -
v_gene: TRBV10-3

CDR3aa: CASSSRQGGGSGYTF
CDR3nt: TGTGCCAGCAGTTCCCGACAGGGGGGGGGTAGTGGCTACACCTTC
d_gene: TRBD1
j_gene: TRBJ1-2
len: 15
abundance: once
v_gene: TRBV6-6

CDR3aa: CASSPARDRINTEAFF
CDR3nt: TGCGCCAGCAGCCCCGCCCGCGACAGGATTAACACTGAAGCTTTCTTT
d_gene: -
j_gene: TRBJ1-1
len: 16
abundance: once
v_gene: TRBV4-3

CDR3aa: CASSEGAKNIQYF
CDR3nt: TGTGCCAGCAGTGAGGGGGCCAAAAACATTCAGTACTTC
d_gene: -
j_gene: TRBJ2-4
len: 13
abundance: -
v_gene: TRBV6-6

CDR3aa: CASSLLAKNIQYF
CDR3nt: TGTGCCAGCAGCTTGTTAGCCAAAAACATTCAGTACTTC
d_gene: -
j_gene: TRBJ2-4
len: 13
abundance: few
v_gene: TRBV13

CDR3aa: CASRTDRNYGYTF
CDR3nt: TGTGCCAGCAGGACCGACAGAAACTATGGCTACACCTTC
d_gene: -
j_gene: TRBJ1-2
len: 13
abundance: -
v_gene: TRBV6-6

CDR3aa: CASSQDRRDTRTDTQYF
CDR3nt: TGTGCCAGCAGCCAAGACCGGAGGGACACCCGCACAGATACGCAGTATTTT
d_gene: -
j_gene: TRBJ2-3
len: 17
abundance: -
v_gene: TRBV4-2

CDR3aa: CASSEAAGGYNEQFF
CDR3nt: TGTGCCAGCAGTGAAGCAGCGGGAGGGTACAATGAGCAGTTCTTC
d_gene: TRBD2
j_gene: TRBJ2-1
len: 15
abundance: -
v_gene: TRBV6-1

CDR3aa: CASSLTGSYEQYF
CDR3nt: TGTGCCAGCAGTTTAACTGGCTCCTACGAGCAGTACTTC
d_gene: -
j_gene: TRBJ2-7
len: 13
abundance: once
v_gene: TRBV27

CDR3aa: CASSDRGGNTGELFF
CDR3nt: TGTGCCAGTAGTGACAGGGGTGGAAACACCGGGGAGCTGTTTTTT
d_gene: TRBD1
j_gene: TRBJ2-2
len: 15
abundance: -
v_gene: TRBV19

CDR3aa: CASSPVRGGGETQYF
CDR3nt: TGTGCCAGCAGCCCGGTTCGGGGGGGCGGAGAGACCCAGTACTTC
d_gene: TRBD2
j_gene: TRBJ2-5
len: 15
abundance: -
v_gene: TRBV7-2

CDR3aa: CASSSGGGTGPRSGTDTQYF
CDR3nt: TGTGCCAGCAGCTCAGGAGGCGGGACAGGTCCTAGATCAGGCACAGATACGCAGTATTTT
d_gene: TRBD1
j_gene: TRBJ2-3
len: 20
abundance: -
v_gene: TRBV11-3

CDR3aa: CASSVGGKAEAFF
CDR3nt: TGTGCCAGCAGCGTAGGGGGGAAGGCTGAAGCTTTCTTT
d_gene: -
j_gene: TRBJ1-1
len: 13
abundance: few
v_gene: TRBV9

CDR3aa: CASSLQGTDTQYF
CDR3nt: TGTGCCAGCAGCTTACAGGGGACAGATACGCAGTATTTT
d_gene: -
j_gene: TRBJ2-3
len: 13
abundance: -
v_gene: TRBV7-2

CDR3aa: CASTSAPSGSGNEQFF
CDR3nt: TGCGCCAGCACCTCGGCCCCAAGCGGGAGTGGCAATGAGCAGTTCTTC
d_gene: TRBD2
j_gene: TRBJ2-1
len: 16
abundance: -
v_gene: TRBV5-1

CDR3aa: CASSLLPLRAPTGEQYF
CDR3nt: TGTGCCAGCAGCTTACTCCCACTACGCGCCCCAACGGGCGAGCAGTACTTC
d_gene: -
j_gene: TRBJ2-7
len: 17
abundance: once
v_gene: TRBV7-8

CDR3aa: CASSFHSGSSYNEQFF
CDR3nt: TGTGCCAGCAGTTTTCATAGCGGAAGCTCCTACAATGAGCAGTTCTTC
d_gene: -
j_gene: TRBJ2-1
len: 16
abundance: -
v_gene: TRBV13

CDR3aa: CASSRQEEKLFF
CDR3nt: TGTGCCAGCAGCCGTCAGGAGGAAAAACTGTTTTTT
d_gene: -
j_gene: TRBJ1-4
len: 12
abundance: -
v_gene: TRBV28

CDR3aa: CASSSQTVGEQFF
CDR3nt: TGTGCCAGCAGCTCCCAGACAGTTGGTGAGCAGTTCTTC
d_gene: -
j_gene: TRBJ2-1
len: 13
abundance: -
v_gene: TRBV7-3

CDR3aa: CSVEYGTGSYTF
CDR3nt: TGCAGCGTTGAATACGGGACAGGGAGCTACACCTTC
d_gene: TRBD1
j_gene: TRBJ1-2
len: 12
abundance: -
v_gene: TRBV29-1